The 8 T cell receptor beta chains presented below share a single source sample, sequenced in a study of radiotherapy plus CTLA-4 blockade in lung cancer (dated 2018 in TCRdb). The library relied on the immunoSEQ multiplex PCR assay. In TCRdb, the immuneACCESS table is reduced to in-frame sequences with V and J assigned. These tables do not hold every clone; where another copy was compared, an unresolved V gene accounts for under half, and the others remain unexplained. This sample lists about 98,000 clones; 82% were detected once. About 3.5% of the sample is taken by the ten largest. The sequenced sample was peripheral blood, obtained from a patient treated with radiotherapy plus ipilimumab. These receptors were collected from a human donor with non-small cell lung cancer who had a partial response to radiotherapy plus ipilimumab.

The gene calls are TRBV6-1 and TRBJ2-1; 8 bases fit TRBD2. The CDR3 has 15 amino acids. Per the germline V gene, CDR1 is MNHNS and CDR2 is SASEGT. Trimming removed 2 bases from V and 12 bases from J; junction bases left unmatched: 12. The CDR3 region has the DNA TGTGCCAGCAGTGAACCCTCCCGGGAGGGCGACGGGCAGTTCTTC. This translates into CASSEPSREGDGQFF.

V is TRBV9 and J is TRBJ1-5; D is unclear. The CDR3 is 13 amino acids. Germline V gives CDR1 SGDLS, CDR2 YYNGEE. Trimming left V 0 bases short and J 6 bases short, with 7 bases between. Here the CDR3 reads CASSVAPFQPQHF. The CDR3 nucleotides are TGTGCCAGCAGCGTAGCCCCCTTTCAGCCCCAGCATTTT.

V usage is TRBV7-3 and J usage is TRBJ2-7; TRBD1 is a possible D gene (5 bases). The germline V gene has CDR1 SGHTA and CDR2 FQGTGA. The CDR3 length is 14 residues. V gave up 3 bases and J gave up 6 bases, with 15 bases separating them. CDR3 DNA sequence: TGTGCCAGCAGCTTGGGGCCCTCCCGTGGCGAGCAGTACTTC. Translation: CASSLGPSRGEQYF. Complete variable domain (other parts from reference TRBV7-3 and TRBJ2-7): GAGVSQTPSNKVTEKGKYVELRCDPISGHTALYWYRQSLGQGPEFLIYFQGTGAADDSGLPNDRFFAVRPEGSVSTLKIQRTERGDSAVYLCASSLGPSRGEQYFGPGTRLTVT.

In its sample, this clone was seen a few times. The chain uses TRBV5-1 and TRBJ2-1, with 10 nucleotides matching TRBD2. The CDR3 loop spans 17 amino acids. Germline values: CDR1 SGHRS, CDR2 YFSETQ. Trimming took 3 bases from V and 7 from J; bases not matched to a gene: 13. The CDR3 DNA reads as TGCGCCAGCAGCTCAGGAGCGGGAGGGCCTCTAGGGAATGAGCAGTTCTTC. It specifies CASSSGAGGPLGNEQFF.

The chain couples TRBV6-1 to TRBJ2-1; TRBD2 matches at 12 bases. The V and J ends lost 4 bases and 5 bases, in that order; junction bases with no gene match: 3. The germline gives CDR1 MNHNS, CDR2 SASEGT. CDR3 length: 15 residues. The CDR3 sequence is CASSVGLAGNNEQFF. The CDR3 DNA sequence: TGTGCCAGCAGTGTAGGACTAGCGGGAAACAATGAGCAGTTCTTC.

This chain connects TRBV18 to TRBJ1-5, with 8 bases lining up with TRBD1. The V gene's germline CDR1 is KGHSH and CDR2 LQKENI. The CDR3 contains 16 residues. J lost 4 bases, V lost 0 bases, and 5 bases had no gene match. The CDR3 sequence is CASSPPQGARNQPQHF. CDR3 DNA sequence: TGTGCCAGCTCACCACCCCAGGGGGCGCGAAATCAGCCCCAGCATTTT.

The V gene is TRBV5-1, the J gene TRBJ2-7; 11 bases agree with TRBD2. The CDR3 is made up of 17 amino acids. V dropped 1 base and J dropped 7; count of bases not matched to a gene: 13. From germline, CDR1 is SGHRS and CDR2 YFSETQ. As DNA, the CDR3 is TGCGCCAGCAGCTTGACTAGCGGGAGCTCCTACGTCGGGGAGCAGTACTTC. Amino acids: CASSLTSGSSYVGEQYF.

The count of this clone is one. The sample carries other DNA sequences with the same CDR3. This chain links TRBV5-1 with TRBJ2-3; 12 bases match TRBD2. The CDR3 sequence is 15 residues long. Germline trimming cut 0 bases from V and 5 bases from J; bases unmatched to any gene: 1. Germline values: CDR1 SGHRS, CDR2 YFSETQ. CDR3 bases: TGCGCCAGCAGCTTGGGACTAGCGGGAGAAGATACGCAGTATTTT. This translates into CASSLGLAGEDTQYF.